This T cell receptor beta chain was identified during a study of CD8 T cells in ankylosing spondylitis. This clonotype was seen repeatedly, ten times or more. J gave up 3 bases and V 4 bases, and 7 bases lay outside the gene matches. This CDR3 has 14 residues. Germline CDR1 and CDR2: DFQATT and SNEGSKA (reference sequence). Construction of TCR beta libraries was performed using quantitative 5'-RACE with molecular barcodes. One entry per CDR3 protein results from TCRdb running MiXCR on the 5' RACE reads. This table has about 230,000 distinct CDR3 sequences, roughly 8.2% appearing once. The source material was blood, either unsorted or a sorted T cell fraction (not recorded which). This sequence was found in a female donor with ankylosing spondylitis or in good health (not recorded which). The V call is TRBV20-1, the J call TRBJ1-1; 8 positions match TRBD1. The CDR3 is CSATSGQAYTEAFF. The CDR3 bases are TGCAGTGCTACCTCGGGACAGGCCTACACTGAAGCTTTCTTT.